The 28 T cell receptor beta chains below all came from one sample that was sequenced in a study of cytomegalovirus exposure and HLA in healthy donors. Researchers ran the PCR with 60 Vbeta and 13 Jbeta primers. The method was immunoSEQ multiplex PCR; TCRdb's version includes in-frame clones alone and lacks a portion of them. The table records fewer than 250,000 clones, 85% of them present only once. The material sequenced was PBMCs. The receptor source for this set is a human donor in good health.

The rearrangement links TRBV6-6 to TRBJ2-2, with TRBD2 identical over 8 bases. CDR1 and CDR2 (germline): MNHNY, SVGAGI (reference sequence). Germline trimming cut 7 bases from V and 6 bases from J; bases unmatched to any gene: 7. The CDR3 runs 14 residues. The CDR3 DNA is TGTGCCAGCATGGCCAGCGGGAGTCCCGGGGAGCTGTTTTTT. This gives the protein CASMASGSPGELFF.

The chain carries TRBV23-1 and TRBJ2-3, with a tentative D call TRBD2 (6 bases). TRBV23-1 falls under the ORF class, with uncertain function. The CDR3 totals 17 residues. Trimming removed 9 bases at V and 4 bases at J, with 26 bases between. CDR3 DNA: TGCGCCAGTGCCAGAATCGATAAACGGGAGATGGCAGATACGCAGTATTTT. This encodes CASARIDKREMADTQYF.

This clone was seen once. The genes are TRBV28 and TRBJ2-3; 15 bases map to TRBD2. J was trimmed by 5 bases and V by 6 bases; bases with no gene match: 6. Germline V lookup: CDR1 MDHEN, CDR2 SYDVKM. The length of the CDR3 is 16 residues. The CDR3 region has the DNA TGTGCCAGCAGCTACGGACTAGCGGGAGGGGGAGATACGCAGTATTTT. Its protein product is CASSYGLAGGGDTQYF. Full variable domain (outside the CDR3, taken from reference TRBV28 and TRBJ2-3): DVKVTQSSRYLVKRTGEKVFLECVQDMDHENMFWYRQDPGLGLRLIYFSYDVKMKEKGDIPEGYSVSREKKERFSLILESASTNQTSMYLCASSYGLAGGGDTQYFGPGTRLTVL.

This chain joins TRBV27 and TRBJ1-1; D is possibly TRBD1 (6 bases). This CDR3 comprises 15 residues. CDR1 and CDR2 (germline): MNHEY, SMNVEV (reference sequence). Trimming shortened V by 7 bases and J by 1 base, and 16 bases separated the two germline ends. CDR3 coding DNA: TGTGCCAGCAAGACGACAGGCGGAGGGAACACTGAAGCTTTCTTT. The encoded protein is CASKTTGGGNTEAFF.

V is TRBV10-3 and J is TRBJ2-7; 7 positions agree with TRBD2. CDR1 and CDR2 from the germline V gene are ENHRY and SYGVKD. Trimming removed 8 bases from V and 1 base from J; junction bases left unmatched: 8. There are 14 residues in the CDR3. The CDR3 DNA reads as TGTGCCATCTCGGGTCGGCGGGAGTCCTACGAGCAGTACTTC. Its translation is CAISGRRESYEQYF.

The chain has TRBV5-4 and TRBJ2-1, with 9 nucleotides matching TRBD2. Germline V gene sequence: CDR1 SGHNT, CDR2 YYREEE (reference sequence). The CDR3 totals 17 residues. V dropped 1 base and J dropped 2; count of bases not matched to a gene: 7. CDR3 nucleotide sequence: TGTGCCAGCAGCTTGAAGGAGCGGGAGGAGACCTACAATGAGCAGTTCTTC. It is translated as CASSLKEREETYNEQFF. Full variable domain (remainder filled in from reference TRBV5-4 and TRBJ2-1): ETGVTQSPTHLIKTRGQQVTLRCSSQSGHNTVSWYQQALGQGPQFIFQYYREEENGRGNFPPRFSGLQFPNYSSELNVNALELDDSALYLCASSLKEREETYNEQFFGPGTRLTVL.

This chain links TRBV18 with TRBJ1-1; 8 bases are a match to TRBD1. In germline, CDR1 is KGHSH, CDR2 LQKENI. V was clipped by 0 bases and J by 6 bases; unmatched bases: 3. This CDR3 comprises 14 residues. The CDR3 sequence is CASSPPSRGPEAFF. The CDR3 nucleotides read TGTGCCAGCTCACCACCGAGCAGGGGGCCTGAAGCTTTCTTT.

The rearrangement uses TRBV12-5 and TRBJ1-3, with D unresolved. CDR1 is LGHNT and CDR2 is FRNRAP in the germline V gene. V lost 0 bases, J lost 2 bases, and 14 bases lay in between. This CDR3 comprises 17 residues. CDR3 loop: CASGLVPFELAGNTIYF. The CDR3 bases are TGTGCTAGTGGTTTGGTACCTTTCGAGTTGGCTGGAAACACCATATATTTT. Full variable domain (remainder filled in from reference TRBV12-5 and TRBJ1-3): DARVTQTPRHKVTEMGQEVTMRCQPILGHNTVFWYRQTMMQGLELLAYFRNRAPLDDSGMPKDRFSAEMPDATLATLKIQPSEPRDSAVYFCASGLVPFELAGNTIYFGEGSWLTVV.

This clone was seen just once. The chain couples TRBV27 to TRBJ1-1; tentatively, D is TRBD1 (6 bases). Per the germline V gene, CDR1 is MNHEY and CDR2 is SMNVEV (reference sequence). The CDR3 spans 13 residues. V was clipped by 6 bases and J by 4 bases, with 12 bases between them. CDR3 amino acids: CASRKQGFTEAFF. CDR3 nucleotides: TGTGCCAGCAGAAAACAGGGCTTCACTGAAGCTTTCTTT.

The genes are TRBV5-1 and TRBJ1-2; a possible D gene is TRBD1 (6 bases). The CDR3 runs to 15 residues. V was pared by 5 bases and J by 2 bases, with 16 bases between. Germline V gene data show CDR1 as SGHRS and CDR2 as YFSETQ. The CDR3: CASSDPGQGNYGYTF. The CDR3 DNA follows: TGCGCCAGCAGTGACCCCGGGCAGGGGAACTATGGCTACACCTTC.

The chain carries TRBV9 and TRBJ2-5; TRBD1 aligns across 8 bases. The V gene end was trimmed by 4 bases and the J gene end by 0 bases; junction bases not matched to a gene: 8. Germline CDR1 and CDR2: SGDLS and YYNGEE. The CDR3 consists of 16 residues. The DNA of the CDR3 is TGTGCCAGCAGCTCCGGGACAGGACTGTACCAAGAGACCCAGTACTTC. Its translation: CASSSGTGLYQETQYF.

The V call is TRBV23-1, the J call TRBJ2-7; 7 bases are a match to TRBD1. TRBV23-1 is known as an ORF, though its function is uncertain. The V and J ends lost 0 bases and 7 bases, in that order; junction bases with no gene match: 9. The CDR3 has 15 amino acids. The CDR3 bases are TGCGCCAGCAGTCAATCCCCGGACAGGTGTGGGGAGCAGTACTTC. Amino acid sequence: CASSQSPDRCGEQYF.

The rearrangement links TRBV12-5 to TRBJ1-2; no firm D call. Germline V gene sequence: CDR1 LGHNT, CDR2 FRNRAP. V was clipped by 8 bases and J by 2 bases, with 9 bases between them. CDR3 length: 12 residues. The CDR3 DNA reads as TGTGCTAGTAGCCCGGGGAACTATGGCTACACCTTC. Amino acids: CASSPGNYGYTF.

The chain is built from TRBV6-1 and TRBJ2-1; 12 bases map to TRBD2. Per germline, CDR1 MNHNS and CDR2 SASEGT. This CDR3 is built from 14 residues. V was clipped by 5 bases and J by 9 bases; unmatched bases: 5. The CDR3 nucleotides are TGTGCCAGCAGTCCTAGCGGGAGGGCCAGTGAGCAGTTCTTC. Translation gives CASSPSGRASEQFF.

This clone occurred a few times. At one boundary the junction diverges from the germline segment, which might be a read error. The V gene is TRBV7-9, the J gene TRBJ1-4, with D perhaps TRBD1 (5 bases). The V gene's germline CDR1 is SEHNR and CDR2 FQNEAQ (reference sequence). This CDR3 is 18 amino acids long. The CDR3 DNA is TGTTCCAGCAGCCCGCCATCGGCAGGGTATAAGGTCGGTGAAAAACTGTTTTTT. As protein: CSSSPPSAGYKVGEKLFF.

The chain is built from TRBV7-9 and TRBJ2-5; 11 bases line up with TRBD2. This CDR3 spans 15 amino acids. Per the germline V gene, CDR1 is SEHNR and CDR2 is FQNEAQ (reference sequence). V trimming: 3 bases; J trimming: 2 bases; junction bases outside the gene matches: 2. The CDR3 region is CASSLGLAVQETQYF. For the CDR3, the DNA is TGTGCCAGCAGCTTGGGACTAGCGGTTCAAGAGACCCAGTACTTC.

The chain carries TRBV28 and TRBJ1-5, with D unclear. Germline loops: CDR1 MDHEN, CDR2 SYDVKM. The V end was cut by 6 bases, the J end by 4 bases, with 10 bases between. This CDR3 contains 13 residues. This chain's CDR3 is CASREVLNQPQHF. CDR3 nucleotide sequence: TGTGCCAGCAGGGAGGTATTAAATCAGCCCCAGCATTTT.

In DNA form, the CDR3 reads TGTGCCAGCAGCTTCTATTTGGCTAGCGGGAGCGAGCAGTACTTC. Translating gives CASSFYLASGSEQYF. This chain connects TRBV11-2 to TRBJ2-7; 10 nucleotides agree with TRBD2. Germline V gene data show CDR1 as SGHAT and CDR2 as FQNNGV. CDR3 length equals 15 residues. J was trimmed by 6 bases and V by 3 bases; bases with no gene match: 8.

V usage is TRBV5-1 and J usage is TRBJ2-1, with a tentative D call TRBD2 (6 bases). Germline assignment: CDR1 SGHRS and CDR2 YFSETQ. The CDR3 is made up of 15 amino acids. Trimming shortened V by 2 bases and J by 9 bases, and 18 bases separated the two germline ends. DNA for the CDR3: TGCGCCAGCAGCTTCGGGACTCTCGGGACGGGTGAGCAGTTCTTC. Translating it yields CASSFGTLGTGEQFF. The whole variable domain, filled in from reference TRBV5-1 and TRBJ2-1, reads KAGVTQTPRYLIKTRGQQVTLSCSPISGHRSVSWYQQTPGQGLQFLFEYFSETQRNKGNFPGRFSGRQFSNSRSEMNVSTLELGDSALYLCASSFGTLGTGEQFFGPGTRLTVL.

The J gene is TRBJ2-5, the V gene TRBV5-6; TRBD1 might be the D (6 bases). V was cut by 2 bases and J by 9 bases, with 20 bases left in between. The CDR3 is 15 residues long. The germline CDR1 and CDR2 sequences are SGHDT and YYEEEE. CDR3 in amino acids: CASSFPTGPMEAQYF. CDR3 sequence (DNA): TGTGCCAGCAGCTTCCCGACAGGTCCAATGGAGGCCCAGTACTTC.

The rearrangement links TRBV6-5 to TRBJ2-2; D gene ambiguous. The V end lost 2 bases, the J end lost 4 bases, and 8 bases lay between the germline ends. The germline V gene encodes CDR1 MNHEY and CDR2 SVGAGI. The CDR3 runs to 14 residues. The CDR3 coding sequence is TGTGCCAGCAGTTACGATAGAGGCACCGGGGAGCTGTTTTTT. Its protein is CASSYDRGTGELFF.

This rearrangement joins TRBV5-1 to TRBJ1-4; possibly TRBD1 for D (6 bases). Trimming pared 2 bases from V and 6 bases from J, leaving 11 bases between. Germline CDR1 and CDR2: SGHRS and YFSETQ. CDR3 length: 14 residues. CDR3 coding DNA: TGCGCCAGCAGCTTTCGGGGGGCGGATGAAAAACTGTTTTTT. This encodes CASSFRGADEKLFF.

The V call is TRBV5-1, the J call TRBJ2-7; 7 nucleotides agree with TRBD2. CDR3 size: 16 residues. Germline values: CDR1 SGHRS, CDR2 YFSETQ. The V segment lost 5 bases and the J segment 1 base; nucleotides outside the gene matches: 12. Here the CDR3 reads CASSFLPGLTSYEQYF. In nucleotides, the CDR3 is TGCGCCAGCAGTTTTCTGCCGGGACTAACATCCTACGAGCAGTACTTC.

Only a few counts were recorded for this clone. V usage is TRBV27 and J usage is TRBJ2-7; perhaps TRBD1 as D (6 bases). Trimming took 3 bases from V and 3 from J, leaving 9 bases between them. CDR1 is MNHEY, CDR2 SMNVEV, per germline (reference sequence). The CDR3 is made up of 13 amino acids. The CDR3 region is CASSLTGGYEQYF. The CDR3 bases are TGTGCCAGCAGTTTGACAGGAGGCTACGAGCAGTACTTC.

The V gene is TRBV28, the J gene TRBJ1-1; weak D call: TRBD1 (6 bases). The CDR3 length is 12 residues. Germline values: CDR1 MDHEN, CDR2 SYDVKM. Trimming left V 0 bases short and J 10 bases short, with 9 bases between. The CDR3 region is CASSLWGAGAFF. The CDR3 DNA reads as TGTGCCAGCAGTTTATGGGGGGCGGGAGCTTTCTTT.

The CDR3 DNA sequence: TGTGCCAGCAGCGCAGCCAGCGGGAGGGAGCAGTTCTTC. Its translation is CASSAASGREQFF. This chain links TRBV7-2 with TRBJ2-1; 9 nucleotides align to TRBD2. J was trimmed by 10 bases and V by 5 bases; bases with no gene match: 6. The CDR3 spans 13 residues. In germline, CDR1 is SGHTA, CDR2 FQGNSA.

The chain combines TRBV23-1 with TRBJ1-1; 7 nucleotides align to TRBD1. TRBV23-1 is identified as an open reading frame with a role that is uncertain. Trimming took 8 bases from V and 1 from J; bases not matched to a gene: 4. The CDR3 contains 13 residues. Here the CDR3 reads CASPGGSNTEAFF. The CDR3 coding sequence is TGCGCCAGCCCAGGGGGGTCGAACACTGAAGCTTTCTTT.

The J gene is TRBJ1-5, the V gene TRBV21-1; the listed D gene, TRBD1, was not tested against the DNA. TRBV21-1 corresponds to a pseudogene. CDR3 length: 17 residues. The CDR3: CASSETIRDTSNQPQHF. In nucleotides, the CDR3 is TGTGCCAGCAGCGAAACGATCCGGGACACTTCAAATCAGCCCCAGCATTTT.